The clone carrying this T cell receptor beta chain was detected many times. Its antigen is not identified. The entry originates in a study of Graves' ophthalmopathy and Graves' hyperthyroidism. RNA transcripts were the template, and TCR beta CDR3 regions were amplified from them. The first round was an RT-PCR with HTBI primers, and the second round was a multiplex PCR. One entry per CDR3 protein results from TCRdb running MiXCR on the multiplex PCR reads. The sample yields fewer than 350,000 distinct CDR3 sequences, 15% to 20% seen once. Germline CDR1 reads SEHNR; CDR2 reads FQNEAQ (reference sequence). The V gene lost 5 bases and the J gene lost 4 bases, with 11 bases spanning the gap. The CDR3 loop spans 13 amino acids. Overall study findings and caveats: A 13-signature model separated ophthalmopathy from stable hyperthyroidism, reaching about 90% sensitivity and 80% to 83% specificity cross-validated.

The chain links TRBV7-9 to TRBJ1-1; D is undetermined. Sample: peripheral blood. The sequence was collected from an adult man with Graves' ophthalmopathy. The DNA for the CDR3 is TGTGCCAGCAGCCCCAGTTGGGCCACTGAAGCTTTCTTT. Its protein is CASSPSWATEAFF.